This T cell receptor beta chain was identified in a study of shared clonotypes between healthy human individuals. Study in general: CD8 memory received one plate per donor, CD8 naive two, CD4 memory three and CD4 naive three. The study, taken as a whole, reports: Enrolling few donors narrowed the genetic and exposure-history diversity that was represented.

Naivety among CD8 cells was defined by CD45RO negativity and positive CCR7 selection, thereby excluding terminally differentiated effector memory CD45RA+ cells. Repertoires were generated with immunoSEQ multiplex PCR, while TCRdb's copy carries only in-frame clones and drops some. The table records about 680,000 clones, just over 90% of them present only once. In the case of this clone: What it recognizes is unknown.

CDR1 is SGHTA, CDR2 FQGNSA, per germline. The CDR3 is 14 residues long. V was shortened by 6 bases and J by 2 bases, with 14 bases between the two germline ends. The sample comprised naive CD8+ T cells sorted from blood. The chain combines TRBV7-2 with TRBJ2-7, with D maybe TRBD2 (6 bases). The TCR originated in a man aged 30 to 39 in good health. As DNA, the CDR3 is TGTGCCAGCAGACCAACAGGAGGGCCCTACGAGCAGTACTTC. It yields the protein CASRPTGGPYEQYF.